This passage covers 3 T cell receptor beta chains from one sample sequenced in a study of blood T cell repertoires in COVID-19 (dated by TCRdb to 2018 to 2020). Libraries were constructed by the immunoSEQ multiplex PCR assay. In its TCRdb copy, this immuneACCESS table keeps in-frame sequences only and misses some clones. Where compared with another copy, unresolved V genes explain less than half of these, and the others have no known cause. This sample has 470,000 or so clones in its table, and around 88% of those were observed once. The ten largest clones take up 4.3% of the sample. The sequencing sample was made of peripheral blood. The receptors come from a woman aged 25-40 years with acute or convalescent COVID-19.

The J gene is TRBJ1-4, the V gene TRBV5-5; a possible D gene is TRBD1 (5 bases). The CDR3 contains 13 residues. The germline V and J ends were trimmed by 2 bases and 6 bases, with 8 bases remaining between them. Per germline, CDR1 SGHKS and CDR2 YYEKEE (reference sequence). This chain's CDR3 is CASSLLGDEKLFF. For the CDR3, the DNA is TGTGCCAGCAGCTTATTAGGGGATGAAAAACTGTTTTTT.

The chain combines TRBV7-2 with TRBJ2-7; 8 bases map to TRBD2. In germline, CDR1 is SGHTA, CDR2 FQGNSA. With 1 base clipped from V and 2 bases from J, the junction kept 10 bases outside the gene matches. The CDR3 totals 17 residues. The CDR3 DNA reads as TGTGCCAGCAGCTTAGGACCCTTTACTAGCGGAACCTACGAGCAGTACTTC. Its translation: CASSLGPFTSGTYEQYF. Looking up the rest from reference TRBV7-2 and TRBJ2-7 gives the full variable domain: GAGVSQSPSNKVTEKGKDVELRCDPISGHTALYWYRQSLGQGLEFLIYFQGNSAPDKSGLPSDRFSAERTGGSVSTLTIQRTQQEDSAVYLCASSLGPFTSGTYEQYFGPGTRLTVT.

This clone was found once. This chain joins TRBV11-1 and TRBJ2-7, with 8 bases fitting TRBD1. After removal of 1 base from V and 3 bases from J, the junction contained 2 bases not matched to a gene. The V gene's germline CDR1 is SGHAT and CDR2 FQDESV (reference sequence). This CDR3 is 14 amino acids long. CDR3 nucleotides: TGTGCCAGCAGCTTAGGGACAGGGAACTACGAGCAGTACTTC. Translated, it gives CASSLGTGNYEQYF.